These 9 T cell receptor beta chains came from one sample sequenced in a study of CXCR3-negative and CXCR3-positive naive CD8 T cells. UMI labels and 5' RACE were used to prepare the TRB cDNA libraries. TCRdb re-called the 5' RACE reads and catalogs CDR3 proteins one per entry, DNA excluded. The listing contains about 43,000 distinct CDR3 sequences. What was sequenced was memory CD8+ T cells from blood. These receptors came from a human donor in good health. Some clones in this sample may be carry-over from other donors' samples.

CDR3 sequence reads: CSARVPYSNQPQHF. J is TRBJ1-5 and V is TRBV20-1. There are 14 residues in the CDR3. Germline CDR1 reads DFQATT; CDR2 reads SNEGSKA (reference sequence).

The chain uses TRBV9 and TRBJ2-1; TCRdb's D gene call, TRBD1, goes unchecked for lack of DNA. This CDR3 is built from 15 residues. The germline V gene has CDR1 SGDLS and CDR2 YYNGEE. CDR3 protein: CASSVGQGAYNEQFF.

The V and J genes are TRBV7-2 and TRBJ2-1; TCRdb's D call of TRBD2 is untestable without DNA. The CDR3 extends over 15 amino acids. Germline V gene data show CDR1 as SGHTA and CDR2 as FQGNSA. CDR3 in amino acids: CASSLLLAGNDEQFF.

The gene calls are TRBV27 and TRBJ2-7; TCRdb designates TRBD1, a call that cannot be tested without DNA. The CDR3 extends over 16 amino acids. The V gene's germline CDR1 is MNHEY and CDR2 SMNVEV (reference sequence). This CDR3 reads CASSGGAFLSGYEQYF.

CDR3 in amino acids: CSAGQGIAYEQYF. This chain joins TRBV20-1 and TRBJ2-7; as DNA is missing, the TRBD1 call by TCRdb cannot be tested. Germline V gene lookup returns CDR1 DFQATT and CDR2 SNEGSKA (reference sequence). CDR3 length: 13 residues.

This chain connects TRBV4-1 to TRBJ1-1. Germline lookup yields CDR1 MGHRA and CDR2 YSYEKL. This CDR3 has 15 residues. This CDR3 reads CASSSRMDRNTEAFF.

The V gene is TRBV29-1, the J gene TRBJ2-3. The CDR3 has 14 amino acids. CDR1 and CDR2 from the germline V gene are SQVTM and ANQGSEA. The CDR3: CSVEGQTSTDTQYF.

V gene TRBV6-5 combines with J gene TRBJ2-7; TCRdb reports TRBD1, a call that lacks DNA to check it against. There are 17 residues in the CDR3. CDR1 and CDR2 from the germline V gene are MNHEY and SVGAGI. CDR3 loop: CASSYSSGPQHSYEQYF.

The chain recombines TRBV5-5 with TRBJ2-7; TCRdb's assignment of TRBD1 cannot be checked, as there is no DNA. Looked up from germline, CDR1 is SGHKS and CDR2 is YYEKEE (reference sequence). The CDR3 is 14 amino acids. CDR3 protein: CASSQWTGFNEQYF. The entire variable domain, with the rest obtained from reference TRBV5-5 and TRBJ2-7, is as follows: DAGVTQSPTHLIKTRGQQVTLRCSPISGHKSVSWYQQVLGQGPQFIFQYYEKEERGRGNFPDRFSARQFPNYSSELNVNALLLGDSALYLCASSQWTGFNEQYFGPGTRLTVT.